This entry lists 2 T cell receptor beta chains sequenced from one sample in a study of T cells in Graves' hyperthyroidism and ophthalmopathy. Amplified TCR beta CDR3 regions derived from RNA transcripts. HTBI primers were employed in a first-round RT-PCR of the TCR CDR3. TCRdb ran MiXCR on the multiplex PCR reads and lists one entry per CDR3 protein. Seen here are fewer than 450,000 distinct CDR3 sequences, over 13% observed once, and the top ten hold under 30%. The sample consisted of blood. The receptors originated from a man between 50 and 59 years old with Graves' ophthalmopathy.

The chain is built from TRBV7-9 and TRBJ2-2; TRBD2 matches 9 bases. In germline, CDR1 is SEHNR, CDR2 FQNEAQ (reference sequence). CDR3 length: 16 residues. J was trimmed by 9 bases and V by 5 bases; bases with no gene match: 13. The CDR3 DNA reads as TGTGCCAGCAGCCACCCCTCAGGGACTAGCCACCGGGAGCTGTTTTTT. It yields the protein CASSHPSGTSHRELFF.

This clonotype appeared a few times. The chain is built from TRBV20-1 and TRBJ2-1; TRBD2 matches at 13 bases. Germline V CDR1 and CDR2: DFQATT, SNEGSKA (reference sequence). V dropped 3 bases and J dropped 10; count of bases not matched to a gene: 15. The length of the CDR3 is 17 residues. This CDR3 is CSASGTVGLAGVGEQFF. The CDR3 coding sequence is TGCAGTGCTAGCGGGACAGTAGGACTAGCGGGAGTGGGAGAGCAGTTCTTC.